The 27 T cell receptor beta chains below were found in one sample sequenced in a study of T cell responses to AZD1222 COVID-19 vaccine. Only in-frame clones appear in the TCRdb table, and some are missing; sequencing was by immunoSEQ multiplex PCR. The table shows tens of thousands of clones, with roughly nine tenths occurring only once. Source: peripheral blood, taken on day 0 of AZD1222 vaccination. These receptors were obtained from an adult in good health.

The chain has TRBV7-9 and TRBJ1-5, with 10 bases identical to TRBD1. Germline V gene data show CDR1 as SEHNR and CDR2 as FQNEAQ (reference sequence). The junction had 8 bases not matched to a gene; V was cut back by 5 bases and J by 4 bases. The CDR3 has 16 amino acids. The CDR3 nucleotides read TGTGCCAGCAGCGACGCGGACAGGGGGTATAATCAGCCCCAGCATTTT. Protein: CASSDADRGYNQPQHF.

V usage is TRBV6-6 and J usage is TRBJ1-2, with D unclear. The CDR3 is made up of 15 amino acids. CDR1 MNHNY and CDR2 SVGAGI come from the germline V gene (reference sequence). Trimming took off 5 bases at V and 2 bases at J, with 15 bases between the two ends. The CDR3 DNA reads TGTGCCAGCAGTCCCCCCGGCAGGCAGAACTATGGCTACACCTTC. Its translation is CASSPPGRQNYGYTF.

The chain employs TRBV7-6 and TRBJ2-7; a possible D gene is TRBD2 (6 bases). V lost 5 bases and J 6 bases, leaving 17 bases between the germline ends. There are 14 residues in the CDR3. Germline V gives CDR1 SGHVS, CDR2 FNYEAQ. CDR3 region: CASSPGTAAREQYF. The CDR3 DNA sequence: TGTGCCAGCAGCCCAGGGACTGCCGCGCGCGAGCAGTACTTC.

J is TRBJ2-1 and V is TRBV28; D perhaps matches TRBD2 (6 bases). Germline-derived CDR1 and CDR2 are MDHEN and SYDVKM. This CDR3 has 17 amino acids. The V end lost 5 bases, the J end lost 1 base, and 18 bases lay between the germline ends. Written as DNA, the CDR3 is TGTGCCAGCAGTCTAACGGGACTTCTCAAATCCTACAATGAGCAGTTCTTC. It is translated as CASSLTGLLKSYNEQFF.

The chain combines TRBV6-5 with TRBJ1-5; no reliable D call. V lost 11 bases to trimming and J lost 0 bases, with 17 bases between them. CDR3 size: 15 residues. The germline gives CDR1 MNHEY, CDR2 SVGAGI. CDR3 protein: CAQSPPFASNQPQHF. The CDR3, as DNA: TGTGCCCAGTCCCCTCCATTCGCTAGCAATCAGCCCCAGCATTTT.

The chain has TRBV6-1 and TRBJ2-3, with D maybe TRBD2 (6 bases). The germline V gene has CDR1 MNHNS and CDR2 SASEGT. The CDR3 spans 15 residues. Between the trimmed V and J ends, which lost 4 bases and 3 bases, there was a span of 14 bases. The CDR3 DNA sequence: TGTGCCAGCAGTGGAGCGGGTCCTTATACAGATACGCAGTATTTT. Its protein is CASSGAGPYTDTQYF.

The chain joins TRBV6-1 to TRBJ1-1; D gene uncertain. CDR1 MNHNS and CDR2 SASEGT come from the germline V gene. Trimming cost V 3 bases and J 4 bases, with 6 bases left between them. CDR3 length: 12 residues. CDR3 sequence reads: CASSDRLTEAFF. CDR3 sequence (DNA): TGTGCCAGCAGTGACAGGCTCACTGAAGCTTTCTTT.

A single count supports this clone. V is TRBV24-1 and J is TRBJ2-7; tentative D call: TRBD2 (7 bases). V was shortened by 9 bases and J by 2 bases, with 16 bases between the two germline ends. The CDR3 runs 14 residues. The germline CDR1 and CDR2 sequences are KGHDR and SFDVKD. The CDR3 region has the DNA TGTGCCACCTCGGGGGGCCACCCGACCTACGAGCAGTACTTC. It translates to CATSGGHPTYEQYF.

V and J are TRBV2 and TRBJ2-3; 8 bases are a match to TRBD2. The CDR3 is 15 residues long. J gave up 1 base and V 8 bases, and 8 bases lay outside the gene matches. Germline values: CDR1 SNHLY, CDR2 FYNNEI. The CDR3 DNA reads TGTGCCAGCCTCCCCGGGAGGGGTGGCACAGATACGCAGTATTTT. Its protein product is CASLPGRGGTDTQYF.

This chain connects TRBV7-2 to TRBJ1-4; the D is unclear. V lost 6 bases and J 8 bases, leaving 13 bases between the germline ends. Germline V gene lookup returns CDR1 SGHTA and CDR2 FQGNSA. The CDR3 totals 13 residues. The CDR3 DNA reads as TGTGCCAGCAGAAGCCTGACGGGCGAAAAACTGTTTTTT. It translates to CASRSLTGEKLFF.

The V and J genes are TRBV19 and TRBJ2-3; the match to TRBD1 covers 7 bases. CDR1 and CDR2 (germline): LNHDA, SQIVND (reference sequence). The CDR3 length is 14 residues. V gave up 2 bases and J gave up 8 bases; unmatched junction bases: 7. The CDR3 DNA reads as TGTGCCAGTAGTATAACGCCAGGGGGTGGTACGCAGTATTTT. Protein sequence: CASSITPGGGTQYF.

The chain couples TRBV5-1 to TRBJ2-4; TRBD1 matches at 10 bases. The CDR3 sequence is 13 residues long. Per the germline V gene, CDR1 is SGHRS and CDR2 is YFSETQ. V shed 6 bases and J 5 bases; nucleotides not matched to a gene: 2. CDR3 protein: CASIGTGENIQYF. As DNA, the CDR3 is TGCGCCAGCATAGGGACAGGGGAAAACATTCAGTACTTC.

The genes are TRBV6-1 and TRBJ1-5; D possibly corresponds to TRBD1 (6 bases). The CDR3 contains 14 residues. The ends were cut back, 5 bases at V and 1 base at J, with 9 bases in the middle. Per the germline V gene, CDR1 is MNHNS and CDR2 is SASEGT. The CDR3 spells CASSLGQSNQPQHF. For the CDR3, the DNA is TGTGCCAGCAGTCTAGGACAGAGCAATCAGCCCCAGCATTTT.

CDR3 DNA: TGTGCCAGCAGCCCGGGGGCTTGGGGCTACACCTTC. Amino acids: CASSPGAWGYTF. The J gene is TRBJ1-2, the V gene TRBV11-2; weak D call: TRBD1 (6 bases). V was clipped by 5 bases and J by 8 bases, with 12 bases between them. Looked up from germline, CDR1 is SGHAT and CDR2 is FQNNGV. This CDR3 spans 12 amino acids.

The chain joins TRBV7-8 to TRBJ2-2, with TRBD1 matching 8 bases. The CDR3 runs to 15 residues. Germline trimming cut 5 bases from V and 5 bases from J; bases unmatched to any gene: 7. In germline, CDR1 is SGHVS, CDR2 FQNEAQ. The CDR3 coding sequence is TGTGCCAGCAGCCCAGGACAGGGCGGGACCGGGGAGCTGTTTTTT. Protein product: CASSPGQGGTGELFF.

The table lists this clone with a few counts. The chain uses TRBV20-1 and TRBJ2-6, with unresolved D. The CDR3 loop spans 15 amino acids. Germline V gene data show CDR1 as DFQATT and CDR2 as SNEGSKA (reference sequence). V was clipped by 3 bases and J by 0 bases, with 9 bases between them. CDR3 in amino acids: CSASGQASGANVLTF. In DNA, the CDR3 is TGCAGTGCTAGTGGTCAGGCCTCTGGGGCCAACGTCCTGACTTTC.

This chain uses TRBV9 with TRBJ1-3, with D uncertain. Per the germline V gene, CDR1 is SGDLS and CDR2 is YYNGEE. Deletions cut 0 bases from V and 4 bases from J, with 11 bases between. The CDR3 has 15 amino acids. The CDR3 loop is CASSVVAAAGNTIYF. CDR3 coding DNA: TGTGCCAGCAGCGTAGTAGCGGCGGCCGGAAACACCATATATTTT.

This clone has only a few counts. CDR3 sequence: CASQSAGILGTEAFF. As DNA, the CDR3 is TGTGCCAGCCAGTCCGCCGGTATTTTGGGCACTGAAGCTTTCTTT. V and J are TRBV7-2 and TRBJ1-1; D is unclear. Germline V gene lookup returns CDR1 SGHTA and CDR2 FQGNSA. V was trimmed by 8 bases and J by 4 bases, leaving 20 bases between them. CDR3 length: 15 amino acids.

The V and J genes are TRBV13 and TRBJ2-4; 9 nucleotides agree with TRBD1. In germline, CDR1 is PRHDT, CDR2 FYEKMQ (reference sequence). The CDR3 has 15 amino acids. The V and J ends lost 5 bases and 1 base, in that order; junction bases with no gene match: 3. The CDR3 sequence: CASSKGQGAKNIQYF. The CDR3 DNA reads TGTGCCAGCAGCAAAGGACAGGGGGCCAAAAACATTCAGTACTTC.

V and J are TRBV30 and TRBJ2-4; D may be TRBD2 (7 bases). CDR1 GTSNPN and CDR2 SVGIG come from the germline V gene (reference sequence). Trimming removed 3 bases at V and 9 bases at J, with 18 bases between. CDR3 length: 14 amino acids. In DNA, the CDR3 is TGTGCCTGGAGCGGTGGGGCGGGGGCTAGCATTCAGTACTTC. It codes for CAWSGGAGASIQYF.

The CDR3: CASSQGQGRNEQYF. The CDR3 DNA is TGTGCCAGCAGCCAGGGACAGGGGAGAAACGAGCAGTACTTC. This rearrangement joins TRBV6-5 to TRBJ2-7, with 10 bases fitting TRBD1. With 6 bases clipped from V and 5 bases from J, the junction kept 7 bases outside the gene matches. This CDR3 comprises 14 residues. The germline gives CDR1 MNHEY, CDR2 SVGAGI.

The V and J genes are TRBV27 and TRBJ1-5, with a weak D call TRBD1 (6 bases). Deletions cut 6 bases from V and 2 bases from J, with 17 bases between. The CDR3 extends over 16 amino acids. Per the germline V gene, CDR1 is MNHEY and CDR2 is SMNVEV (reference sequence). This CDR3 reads CASSPIGGMGNQPQHF. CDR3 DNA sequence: TGTGCCAGCAGCCCAATCGGGGGCATGGGCAATCAGCCCCAGCATTTT.

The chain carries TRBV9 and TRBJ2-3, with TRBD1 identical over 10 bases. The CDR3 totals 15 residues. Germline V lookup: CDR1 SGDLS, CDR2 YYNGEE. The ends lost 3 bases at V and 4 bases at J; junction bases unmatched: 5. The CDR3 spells CASSAGTGDADTQYF. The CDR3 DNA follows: TGTGCCAGCAGCGCCGGGACAGGGGACGCAGATACGCAGTATTTT.

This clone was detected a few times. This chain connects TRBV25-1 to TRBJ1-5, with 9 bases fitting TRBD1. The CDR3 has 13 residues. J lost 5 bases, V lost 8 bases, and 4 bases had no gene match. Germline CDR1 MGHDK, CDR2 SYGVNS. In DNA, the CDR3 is TGTGCCAGCGGCGGGACAGGGTATCAGCCCCAGCATTTT. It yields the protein CASGGTGYQPQHF.

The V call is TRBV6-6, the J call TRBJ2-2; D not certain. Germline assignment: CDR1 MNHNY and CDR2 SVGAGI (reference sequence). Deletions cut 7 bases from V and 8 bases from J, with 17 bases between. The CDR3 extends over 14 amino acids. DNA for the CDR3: TGTGCCAGCACCGACCCTGGTAGAAAGGGGGAGCTGTTTTTT. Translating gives CASTDPGRKGELFF.

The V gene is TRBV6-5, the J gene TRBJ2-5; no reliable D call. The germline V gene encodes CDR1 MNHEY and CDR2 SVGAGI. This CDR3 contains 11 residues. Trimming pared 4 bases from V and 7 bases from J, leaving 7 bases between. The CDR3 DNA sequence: TGTGCCAGCAGTTCCCCCTTGACCCAGTACTTC. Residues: CASSSPLTQYF.

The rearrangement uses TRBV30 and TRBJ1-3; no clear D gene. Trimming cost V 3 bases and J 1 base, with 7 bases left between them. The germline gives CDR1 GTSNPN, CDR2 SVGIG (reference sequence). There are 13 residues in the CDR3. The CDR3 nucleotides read TGTGCCTGGAGCGGGGTTTCTGGAAACACCATATATTTT. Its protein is CAWSGVSGNTIYF. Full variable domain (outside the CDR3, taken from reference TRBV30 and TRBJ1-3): SQTIHQWPATLVQPVGSPLSLECTVEGTSNPNLYWYRQAAGRGLQLLFYSVGIGQISSEVPQNLSASRPQDRQFILSSKKLLLSDSGFYLCAWSGVSGNTIYFGEGSWLTVV.